The TCR beta chain under discussion was sequenced for a study of blood T cells in healthy people across ages. This CDR3 has 16 amino acids. CDR1 and CDR2 from the germline V gene are LGHNA and YSLEER. The trim removed 1 base at V and 8 bases at J, leaving 10 bases unmatched. With respect to this clonotype: Its antigen is still unknown.

Each donor gave ten milliliters of peripheral blood. Study-wide results and caveats: Greater diversity and more naive CD4+ cells were seen in long-lived donors than in aged donors.

It was with a sample-barcoded 5' primer and a J-beta primer mix that a second PCR of about 6 to 12 cycles was run. Samples each returned at least 3 million CDR3-containing paired-end reads. TCRdb ran MiXCR on the 5' RACE reads and lists one entry per CDR3 protein. The sample yields about 680,000 distinct CDR3 sequences, 45% to 50% seen once. This sequence joins TRBV4-3 and TRBJ2-5, with 10 bases lining up with TRBD2. The receptor comes from a woman aged 55-69 years in good health. The specimen was blood. Here the CDR3 reads CASSQVASGSPLTQYF. The CDR3 DNA reads as TGCGCCAGCAGCCAAGTGGCTAGCGGGAGCCCCCTAACCCAGTACTTC.